This T cell receptor (beta chain) was documented in a study of control samples from healthy donors and cancer patients. This CDR3 has 15 residues. The V gene end was trimmed by 3 bases and the J gene end by 6 bases; junction bases not matched to a gene: 10. Per germline, CDR1 SGDLS and CDR2 YYNGEE. Using immunoSEQ multiplex PCR, the repertoire was profiled, and TCRdb retains in-frame clones only, with some absent. The profile covers 80,000 to 100,000 clones, with roughly 83% appearing a single time and about 10% taken by the ten largest. Sequenced input: blood. The chain recombines TRBV9 with TRBJ2-7; the match to TRBD1 covers 9 bases. This TCR came from a woman in her twenties or thirties in good health. The CDR3 region has the DNA TGTGCCAGCAGCGGTACCGGGACAGGGCTCTCCGAGCAGTACTTC. It yields the protein CASSGTGTGLSEQYF.